These T cell receptor beta chains were read from a single sample in a study of blood T cell repertoires in COVID-19. Libraries were prepared by immunoSEQ multiplex PCR; TCRdb keeps only in-frame clonotypes and omits some of them. The table lists fewer than 2,000 clones, about four fifths of them singletons. Sequencing used peripheral blood. These receptors were taken from a man between 65 and 79 years old with active COVID-19. Both conserved end residues are part of each CDR3. A D gene is named only where the DNA matches it firmly. Clone size is not always given. Where it is, it says once, few, many or a class for expanded clones.

NA	TRBD1	TRBV2	TRBJ1-1	CASSDLQGRRTEAFF	TGTGCCAGCAGTGACCTACAGGGGCGGCGCACTGAAGCTTTCTTT
NA	NA	TRBV9	TRBJ2-2	CASSVTLAQITGELFF	TGTGCCAGCAGCGTGACGCTTGCACAGATCACCGGGGAGCTGTTTTTT
NA	NA	TRBV14	TRBJ1-2	CASSPWTAGGYTF	TGTGCCAGCAGCCCCTGGACGGCGGGGGGCTACACCTTC
NA	NA	TRBV6-5	TRBJ1-2	CASSREGAANYGYTF	TGTGCCAGCAGCCGTGAAGGGGCGGCCAACTATGGCTACACCTTC
NA	TRBD2	TRBV5-1	TRBJ2-1	CASSSLAGVYNEQFF	TGCGCCAGCAGTTCTCTAGCGGGAGTTTACAATGAGCAGTTCTTC
NA	NA	TRBV5-1	TRBJ1-2	CASSDQGSNYGYTF	TGCGCCAGCAGTGATCAGGGTAGTAACTATGGCTACACCTTC
NA	NA	TRBV29-1	TRBJ2-7	CSVEGGQSYEQYF	TGCAGCGTTGAAGGCGGCCAGTCCTACGAGCAGTACTTC
NA	NA	TRBV6-1	TRBJ2-7	CASSEAGSEGRPGQYF	TGTGCCAGCAGTGAAGCGGGAAGCGAGGGCCGTCCTGGGCAGTACTTC
NA	NA	TRBV6-2/TRBV6-3	TRBJ2-1	CASSLDGPGTLAYNEQFF	TGTGCCAGCAGTTTAGACGGGCCCGGGACTCTTGCCTACAATGAGCAGTTCTTC
NA	TRBD2	TRBV15	TRBJ2-7	CATSREPFSRLAGFSSYEQYF	TGTGCCACCAGCAGAGAGCCCTTTAGTCGGCTAGCGGGATTCTCCTCCTACGAGCAGTACTTC
few	NA	TRBV7-9	TRBJ1-1	CASRDTMNTEAFF	TGTGCCAGCAGGGACACCATGAACACTGAAGCTTTCTTT